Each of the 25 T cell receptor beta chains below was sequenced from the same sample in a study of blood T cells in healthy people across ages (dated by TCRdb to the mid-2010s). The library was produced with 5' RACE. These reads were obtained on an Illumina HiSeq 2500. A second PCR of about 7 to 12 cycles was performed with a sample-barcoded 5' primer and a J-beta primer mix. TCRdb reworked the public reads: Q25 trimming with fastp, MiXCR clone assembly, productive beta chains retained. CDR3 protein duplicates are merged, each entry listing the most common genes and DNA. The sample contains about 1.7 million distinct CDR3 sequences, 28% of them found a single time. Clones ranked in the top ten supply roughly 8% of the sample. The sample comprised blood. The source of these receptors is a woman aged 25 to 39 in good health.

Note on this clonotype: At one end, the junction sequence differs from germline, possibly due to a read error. The CDR3 sequence: CASSDAGANVRTF. The CDR3 region has the DNA TGTGCCAGCAGTGACGCTGGGGCCAACGTCCGGACTTTC. The chain uses TRBV25-1 and TRBJ2-6; a weak D match, TRBD1 (5 bases). Germline CDR1 reads MGHDK; CDR2 reads SYGVNS. CDR3 size: 13 residues.

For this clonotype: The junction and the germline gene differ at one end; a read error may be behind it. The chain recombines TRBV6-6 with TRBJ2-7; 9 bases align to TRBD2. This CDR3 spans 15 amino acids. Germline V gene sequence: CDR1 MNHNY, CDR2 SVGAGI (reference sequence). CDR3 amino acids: CAGSYSGSFNYEQYF. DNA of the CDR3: TGTGCCGGCAGCTATAGCGGGAGCTTCAACTACGAGCAGTACTTC.

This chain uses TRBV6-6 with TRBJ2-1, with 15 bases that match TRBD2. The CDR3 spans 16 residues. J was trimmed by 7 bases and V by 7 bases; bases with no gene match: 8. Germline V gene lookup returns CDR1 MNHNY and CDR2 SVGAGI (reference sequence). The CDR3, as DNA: TGTGCCAGCACCATACGGGGGACTAGCGGGGGGAATGAGCAGTTCTTC. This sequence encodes CASTIRGTSGGNEQFF.

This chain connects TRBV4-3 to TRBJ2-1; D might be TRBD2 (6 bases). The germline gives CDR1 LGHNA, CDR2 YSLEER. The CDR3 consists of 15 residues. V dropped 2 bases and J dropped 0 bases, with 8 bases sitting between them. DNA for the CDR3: TGCGCCAGCAGCCAAAAGCGGGCCTCCTACAATGAGCAGTTCTTC. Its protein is CASSQKRASYNEQFF.

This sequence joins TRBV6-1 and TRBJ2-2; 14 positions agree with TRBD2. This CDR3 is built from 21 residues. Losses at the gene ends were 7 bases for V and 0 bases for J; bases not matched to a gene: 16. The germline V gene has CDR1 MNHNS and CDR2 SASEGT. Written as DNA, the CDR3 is TGTGCCAGCACTCAAAAGCCCGGGACTAGCGGGGGAGCCTCGAACACCGGGGAGCTGTTTTTT. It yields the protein CASTQKPGTSGGASNTGELFF.

DNA for the CDR3: TGTGCCAGCAGTGCGCTGACTACAACAGGGCTCTCTGGAAACACCATATATTTT. Its protein is CASSALTTTGLSGNTIYF. The gene calls are TRBV12-3 or TRBV12-4 and TRBJ1-3, with a weak D call TRBD1 (6 bases). Trimming removed 5 bases at V and 0 bases at J, with 20 bases between. This CDR3 comprises 18 residues.

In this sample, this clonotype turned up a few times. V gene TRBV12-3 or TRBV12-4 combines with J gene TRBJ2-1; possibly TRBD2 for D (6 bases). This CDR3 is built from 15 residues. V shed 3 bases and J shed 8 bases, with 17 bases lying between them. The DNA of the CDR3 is TGTGCCAGCAGTTTTTGGAGGGTGAGCACGTATGAGCAGTTCTTC. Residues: CASSFWRVSTYEQFF.

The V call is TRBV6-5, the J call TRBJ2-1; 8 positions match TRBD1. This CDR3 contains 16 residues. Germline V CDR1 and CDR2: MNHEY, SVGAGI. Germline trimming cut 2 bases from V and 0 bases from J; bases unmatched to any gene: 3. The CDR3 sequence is CASSYGQGNSYNEQFF. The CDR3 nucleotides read TGTGCCAGCAGTTACGGACAGGGAAACTCCTACAATGAGCAGTTCTTC.

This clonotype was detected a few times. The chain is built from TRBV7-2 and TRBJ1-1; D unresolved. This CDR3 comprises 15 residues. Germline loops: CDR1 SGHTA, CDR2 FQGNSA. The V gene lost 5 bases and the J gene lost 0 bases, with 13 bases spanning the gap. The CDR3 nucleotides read TGTGCCAGCAGCAAACTCGGGTCAGTGAACACTGAAGCTTTCTTT. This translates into CASSKLGSVNTEAFF.

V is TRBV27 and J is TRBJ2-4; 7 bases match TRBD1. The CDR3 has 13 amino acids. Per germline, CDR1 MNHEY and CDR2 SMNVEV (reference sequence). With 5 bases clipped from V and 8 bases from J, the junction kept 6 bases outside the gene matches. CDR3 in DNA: TGTGCCAGCAGTCTACAGGGGATAGACATTCAGTACTTC. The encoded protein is CASSLQGIDIQYF.

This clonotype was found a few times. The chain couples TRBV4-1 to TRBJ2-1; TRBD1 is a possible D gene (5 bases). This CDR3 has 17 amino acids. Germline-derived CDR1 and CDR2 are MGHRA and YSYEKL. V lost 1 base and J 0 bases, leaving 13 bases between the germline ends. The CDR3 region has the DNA TGCGCCAGCAGCCAAGTGTTGGGGCCCCACTCCTACAATGAGCAGTTCTTC. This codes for CASSQVLGPHSYNEQFF.

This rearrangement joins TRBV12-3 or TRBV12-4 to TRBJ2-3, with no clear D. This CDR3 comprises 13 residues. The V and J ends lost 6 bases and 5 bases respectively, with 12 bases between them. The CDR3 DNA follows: TGTGCCAGCAGACCCCTCCCGGGAGATACGCAGTATTTT. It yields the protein CASRPLPGDTQYF.

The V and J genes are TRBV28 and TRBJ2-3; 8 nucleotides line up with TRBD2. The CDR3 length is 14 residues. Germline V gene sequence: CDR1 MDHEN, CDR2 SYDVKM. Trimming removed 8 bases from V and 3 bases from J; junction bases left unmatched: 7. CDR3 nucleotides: TGTGCCAGCGAAAAGCGGGGGAGGACAGATACGCAGTATTTT. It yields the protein CASEKRGRTDTQYF.

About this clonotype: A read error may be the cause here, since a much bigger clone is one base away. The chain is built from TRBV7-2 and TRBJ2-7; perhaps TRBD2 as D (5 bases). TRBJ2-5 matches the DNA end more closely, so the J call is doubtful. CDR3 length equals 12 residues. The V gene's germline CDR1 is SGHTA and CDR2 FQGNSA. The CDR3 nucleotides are TGTGCCAGCAGCTCCCCGGGGAAGACCCAGTACTTC. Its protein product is CASSSPGKTQYF.

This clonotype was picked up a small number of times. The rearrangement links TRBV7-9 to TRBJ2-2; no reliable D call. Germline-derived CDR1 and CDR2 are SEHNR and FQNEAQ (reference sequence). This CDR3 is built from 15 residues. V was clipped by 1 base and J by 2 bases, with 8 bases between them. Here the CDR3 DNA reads TGTGCCAGCAGCTTAGAGTTGGCCAACACCGGGGAGCTGTTTTTT. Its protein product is CASSLELANTGELFF.

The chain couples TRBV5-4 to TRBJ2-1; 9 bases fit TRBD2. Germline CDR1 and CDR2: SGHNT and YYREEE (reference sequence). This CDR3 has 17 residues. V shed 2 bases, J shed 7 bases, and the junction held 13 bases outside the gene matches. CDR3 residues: CASSLPHGSGGKNEQFF. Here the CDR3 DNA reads TGTGCCAGCAGCTTACCGCATGGAAGCGGGGGGAAAAATGAGCAGTTCTTC.

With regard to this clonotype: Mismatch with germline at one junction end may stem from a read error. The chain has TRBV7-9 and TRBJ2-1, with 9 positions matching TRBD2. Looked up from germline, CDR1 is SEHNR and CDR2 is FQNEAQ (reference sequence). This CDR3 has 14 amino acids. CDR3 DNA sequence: TGTGTCAGCGGGGGGAGTCTAGTGCGGGCCGAGCAGTTCTTC. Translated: CVSGGSLVRAEQFF. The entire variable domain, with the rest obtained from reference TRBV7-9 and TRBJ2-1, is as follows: DTGVSQNPRHKITKRGQNVTFRCDPISEHNRLYWYRQTLGQGPEFLTYFQNEAQLEKSRLLSDRFSAERPKGSFSTLEIQRTEQGDSAMYLCVSGGSLVRAEQFFGPGTRLTVL.

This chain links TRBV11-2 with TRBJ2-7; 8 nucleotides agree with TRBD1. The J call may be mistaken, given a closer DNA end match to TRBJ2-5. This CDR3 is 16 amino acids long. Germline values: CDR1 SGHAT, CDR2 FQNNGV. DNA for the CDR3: TGTGCCAGCAGCTCTCCGGGACAGGAAGGGCTGGAGACCCAGTACTTC. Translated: CASSSPGQEGLETQYF.

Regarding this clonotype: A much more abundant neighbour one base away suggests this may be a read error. The CDR3 reads CASNWDRQETQYF. The CDR3 nucleotides read TGTGCCAGCAACTGGGACAGGCAAGAGACCCAGTACTTC. The chain uses TRBV2 and TRBJ2-4, with 8 bases aligning to TRBD1. The DNA matches TRBJ2-5 better at its end, which makes the J call doubtful. Germline loops: CDR1 SNHLY, CDR2 FYNNEI. The CDR3 totals 13 residues.

DNA for the CDR3: TGTGCCAGCACCGGGACTAGCGGGAGCCCCACAGATACGCAGTATTTT. This sequence encodes CASTGTSGSPTDTQYF. The V gene is TRBV2, the J gene TRBJ2-3; 14 nucleotides match TRBD2. The V gene end was trimmed by 7 bases and the J gene end by 2 bases; junction bases not matched to a gene: 5. Germline-derived CDR1 and CDR2 are SNHLY and FYNNEI. The CDR3 runs to 16 residues.

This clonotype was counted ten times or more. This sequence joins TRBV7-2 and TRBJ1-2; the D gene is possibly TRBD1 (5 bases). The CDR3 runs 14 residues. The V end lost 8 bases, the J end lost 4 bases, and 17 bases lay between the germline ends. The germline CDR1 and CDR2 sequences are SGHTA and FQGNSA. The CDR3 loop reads CASGPGQGGYGYTF. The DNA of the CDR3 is TGTGCCAGCGGCCCAGGGCAGGGAGGCTATGGCTACACCTTC.

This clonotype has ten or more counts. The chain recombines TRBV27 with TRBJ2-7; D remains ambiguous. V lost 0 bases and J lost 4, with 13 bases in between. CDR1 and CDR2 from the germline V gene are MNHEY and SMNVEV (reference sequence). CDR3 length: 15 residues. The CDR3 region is CASSLSADLNYEQYF. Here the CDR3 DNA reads TGTGCCAGCAGTTTATCTGCGGACCTTAATTACGAGCAGTACTTC.

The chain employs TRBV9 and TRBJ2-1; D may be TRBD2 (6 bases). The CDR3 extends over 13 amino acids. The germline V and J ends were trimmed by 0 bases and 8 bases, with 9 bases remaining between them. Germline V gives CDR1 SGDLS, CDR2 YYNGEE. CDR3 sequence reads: CASSVEWGDEQFF. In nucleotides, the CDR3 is TGTGCCAGCAGCGTAGAATGGGGGGATGAGCAGTTCTTC.

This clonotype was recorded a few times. The CDR3 sequence is CASSLGGTTHYNEQYF. CDR3 nucleotides: TGTGCCAGCAGTCTCGGCGGGACTACCCACTACAATGAGCAGTACTTC. The genes are TRBV6-6 and TRBJ2-5, with 7 nucleotides matching TRBD2. The CDR3 spans 16 residues. V was clipped by 5 bases and J by 11 bases; unmatched bases: 20. Germline loops: CDR1 MNHNY, CDR2 SVGAGI (reference sequence).

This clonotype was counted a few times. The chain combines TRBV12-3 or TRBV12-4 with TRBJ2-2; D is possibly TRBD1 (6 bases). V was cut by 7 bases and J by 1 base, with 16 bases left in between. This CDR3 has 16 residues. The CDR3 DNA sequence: TGTGCCAGCACCCCCGGACAGAGCAGGAACACCGGGGAGCTGTTTTTT. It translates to CASTPGQSRNTGELFF.